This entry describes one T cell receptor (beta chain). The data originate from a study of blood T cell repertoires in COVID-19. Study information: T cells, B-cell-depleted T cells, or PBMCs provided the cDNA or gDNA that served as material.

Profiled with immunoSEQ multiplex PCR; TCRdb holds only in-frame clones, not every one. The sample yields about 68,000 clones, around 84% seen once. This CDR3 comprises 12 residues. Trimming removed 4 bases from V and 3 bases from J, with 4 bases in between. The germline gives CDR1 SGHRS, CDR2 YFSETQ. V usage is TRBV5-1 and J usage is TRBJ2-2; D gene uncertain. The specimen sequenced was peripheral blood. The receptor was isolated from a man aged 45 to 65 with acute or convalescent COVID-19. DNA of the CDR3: TGCGCCAGCAGCACAGACACCGGGGAGCTGTTTTTT. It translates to CASSTDTGELFF. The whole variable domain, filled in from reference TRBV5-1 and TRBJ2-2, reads KAGVTQTPRYLIKTRGQQVTLSCSPISGHRSVSWYQQTPGQGLQFLFEYFSETQRNKGNFPGRFSGRQFSNSRSEMNVSTLELGDSALYLCASSTDTGELFFGEGSRLTVL.